The present T cell receptor (beta chain) was sequenced within a study of cytomegalovirus exposure and HLA in healthy donors. Germline V gene data show CDR1 as GTSNPN and CDR2 as SVGIG (reference sequence). The CDR3 totals 16 residues. V shed 5 bases, J shed 2 bases, and the junction held 10 bases outside the gene matches. Worth noting for this clone: No antigen is known for it.

The study, taken as a whole, reports: The authors later found HLA-associated TCR beta chains more clonally expanded than equally common others.

The PCR had 60 Vbeta and 13 Jbeta primers. Here immunoSEQ multiplex PCR was the method, and the copy in TCRdb shows in-frame clones only, minus some. The table includes about 200,000 clones, about 89% detected once. Sequences were obtained from PBMCs. The source of this sequence is a man aged 25 to 40 in good health and CMV-seronegative. The V gene is TRBV30, the J gene TRBJ2-2, with TRBD1 identical over 8 bases. The CDR3 DNA reads as TGTGCCTGGTCCTCTACCGGGACAGGTAACACCGGGGAGCTGTTTTTT. This translates into CAWSSTGTGNTGELFF.